These T cell receptor beta chains were read from a single sample in a study of blood T cells in healthy people across ages. TCRdb used MiXCR to reprocess the 5' RACE reads, holding one entry per CDR3 protein. The sample consists of 1.5 million to 2 million distinct CDR3 sequences, roughly 30% of them appearing once. Sequenced: blood. The receptor source for this set is a woman in her 30s in good health. The CDR3 runs from the conserved cysteine through the conserved F or W. Each record gives: J gene, clone size, V gene, D gene, CDR3 protein, CDR3 DNA. The D gene is left open where the match is weak. Clone sizes are given selectively: once, few, many, or a class where the clone is expanded.

TRBJ2-3,NA,TRBV12-3/TRBV12-4,NA,CASTPLFNGSTDTQYF,TGTGCCAGCACACCTCTATTCAACGGGAGCACAGATACGCAGTATTTT
TRBJ2-7,many,TRBV29-1,TRBD2,CSVESPRGGPQYF,TGCAGCGTTGAGTCCCCGCGGGGGGGGCCGCAGTACTTC
TRBJ2-3,NA,TRBV2,NA,CASSVWETSTDTQYF,TGTGCCAGCAGTGTCTGGGAAACTAGCACAGATACGCAGTATTTT
TRBJ2-5,NA,TRBV3-1,NA,CAGSQEVSETQYF,TGTGCCGGCAGCCAAGAGGTTAGCGAGACCCAGTACTTC
TRBJ2-1,NA,TRBV30,NA,CAWEFSNEQFF,TGTGCCTGGGAGTTTTCAAATGAGCAGTTCTTC
TRBJ2-3,NA,TRBV2,TRBD1,CASSEYPRTGGDTQYF,TGTGCCAGCAGTGAATATCCCCGAACAGGGGGCGATACGCAGTATTTT
TRBJ1-4,many,TRBV29-1,TRBD1,CSVEDGTGGEKLFF,TGCAGCGTTGAAGATGGGACAGGGGGAGAAAAACTGTTTTTT
TRBJ2-5,few,TRBV5-5,TRBD2,CASSDIQLAGYQETQYF,TGTGCCAGCAGCGATATACAGCTAGCGGGGTACCAAGAGACCCAGTACTTC
TRBJ2-5,few,TRBV6-5,NA,CASSYSIRGTQETQYF,TGTGCCAGCAGTTACTCGATACGGGGGACGCAAGAGACCCAGTACTTC
TRBJ2-3,few,TRBV12-3/TRBV12-4,NA,CASSLRGLGTDTQYF,TGTGCCAGCAGTTTAAGAGGGCTTGGCACAGATACGCAGTATTTT
TRBJ2-3,few,TRBV20-1,NA,CSARVGGRSADTQYF,TGCAGTGCTAGAGTGGGGGGGCGTTCCGCAGATACGCAGTATTTT
TRBJ1-5,many,TRBV7-8,NA,CASSLWETGGASNQPQHF,TGTGCCAGCAGCTTATGGGAGACAGGAGGCGCCTCCAATCAGCCCCAGCATTTT
TRBJ2-5,NA,TRBV12-3/TRBV12-4,TRBD2,CASSPTSGSTQETQYF,TGTGCCAGCAGTCCTACTAGCGGGAGCACTCAAGAGACCCAGTACTTC
TRBJ2-5,NA,TRBV5-1,NA,CASSWGTEGKTQYF,TGCGCCAGCAGCTGGGGAACAGAGGGGAAGACCCAGTACTTC
TRBJ2-7,NA,TRBV2,TRBD2,CATRTSGSRYEQYF,TGTGCCACCCGGACTAGCGGGTCCCGCTACGAGCAGTACTTC
TRBJ1-2,few,TRBV27,NA,CASRSRQDYYGYTF,TGTGCCAGCAGATCCAGACAGGACTACTATGGCTACACCTTC
TRBJ2-1,few,TRBV14,NA,CASSQLFYNEQFF,TGTGCCAGCAGCCAATTATTTTACAATGAGCAGTTCTTC
TRBJ2-7,many,TRBV5-1,NA,CASSPRGNKYEQYF,TGCGCCAGCAGCCCTCGGGGGAATAAGTACGAGCAGTACTTC
TRBJ2-1,NA,TRBV20-1,NA,CSAPTSWGPYNEQFF,TGCAGTGCTCCGACTAGCTGGGGGCCTTACAATGAGCAGTTCTTC
TRBJ2-1,few,TRBV27,NA,CARPGATKVHDEQFF,TGTGCCAGGCCCGGTGCCACCAAGGTACACGATGAGCAGTTCTTC
TRBJ2-3,few,TRBV28,NA,CASSWAGITDTQYF,TGTGCCAGCAGTTGGGCGGGCATCACAGATACGCAGTATTTT
TRBJ2-5,few,TRBV20-1,TRBD2,CSASLLTGGETQYF,TGCAGTGCTAGCCTTCTGACGGGGGGAGAGACCCAGTACTTC
TRBJ1-5,many,TRBV9,NA,CASSVDGGNQPQHF,TGTGCCAGCAGCGTAGATGGGGGTAATCAGCCCCAGCATTTT
TRBJ2-3,NA,TRBV29-1,NA,CSVMRSTDTQYF,TGCAGCGTTATGAGGAGCACAGATACGCAGTATTTT
TRBJ2-3,few,TRBV3-1,TRBD2,CASSLRLAGDTDTQYF,TGTGCCAGCAGCCTGAGACTAGCGGGAGACACAGATACGCAGTATTTT
TRBJ2-1,few,TRBV5-6,TRBD2,CASSFRTSGSLNEQFF,TGTGCCAGCAGCTTCCGTACTAGCGGGAGTTTGAATGAGCAGTTCTTC
TRBJ1-2,many,TRBV20-1,NA,CSANPQGVGGGYTF,TGCAGTGCAAACCCACAGGGAGTTGGCGGTGGCTACACCTTC
TRBJ2-1,many,TRBV20-1,NA,CSARLVTEQFF,TGCAGTGCTAGACTGGTTACTGAGCAGTTCTTC
TRBJ2-7,NA,TRBV7-9,TRBD2,CASSLGSGGADPPYEQYF,TGTGCCAGCAGCTTGGGAAGCGGGGGTGCCGACCCCCCCTACGAGCAGTACTTC